The 6 T cell receptor beta chains below come from one sample, sequenced in a study of T-cell memory formation after mild COVID-19. TCRdb recomputed calls from the 5' RACE reads with MiXCR, one row per CDR3 protein. Of approximately 150,000 distinct CDR3 sequences in the sample, about 14% were seen once. Sequenced input: PBMCs or a T cell subset sorted from them (not recorded which). Receptor source: an adult woman who had mild COVID-19 (a few samples of this study predate the infection). Cell type and time point are not known.

This clonotype was counted a few times. The chain recombines TRBV20-1 with TRBJ1-1; 9 bases fit TRBD1. Germline CDR1 is DFQATT and CDR2 is SNEGSKA (reference sequence). CDR3 size: 14 residues. The junction had 2 bases not matched to a gene; V was cut back by 2 bases and J by 1 base. CDR3 sequence (DNA): TGCAGTGCTAGAATGGGACAGGGGAACACTGAAGCTTTCTTT. Protein sequence: CSARMGQGNTEAFF.

The chain links TRBV12-3 or TRBV12-4 to TRBJ2-7; 10 positions match TRBD1. This CDR3 contains 12 residues. The V gene end was trimmed by 10 bases and the J gene end by 4 bases; junction bases not matched to a gene: 4. The CDR3 is CATSGQGYEQYF. Written as DNA, the CDR3 is TGTGCCACTTCGGGACAGGGGTACGAGCAGTACTTC.

This clonotype was picked up a small number of times. The J gene is TRBJ1-5, the V gene TRBV6-6; TRBD1 is a possible D gene (5 bases). Germline V gene lookup returns CDR1 MNHNY and CDR2 SVGAGI (reference sequence). This CDR3 is 15 amino acids long. The V gene lost 7 bases and the J gene lost 3 bases, with 16 bases spanning the gap. The CDR3 DNA reads as TGTGCCAGCACCAACACAGGACGGAACAATCAGCCCCAGCATTTT. Amino acid sequence: CASTNTGRNNQPQHF.

This rearrangement joins TRBV5-6 to TRBJ2-1, with a tentative D call TRBD2 (6 bases). CDR1 and CDR2 (germline): SGHDT, YYEEEE. This CDR3 has 17 amino acids. The V end was cut by 0 bases, the J end by 4 bases, with 17 bases between. The chain's CDR3 is CASSLDHSGWEYNEQFF. The CDR3 nucleotides are TGTGCCAGCAGCTTGGATCACAGCGGGTGGGAATACAATGAGCAGTTCTTC.

The chain links TRBV7-2 to TRBJ1-2; 8 nucleotides agree with TRBD1. Trimming at V came to 5 bases and at J to 8 bases, leaving 7 bases not matched to a gene. In germline, CDR1 is SGHTA, CDR2 FQGNSA. The CDR3 extends over 13 amino acids. The CDR3 loop reads CASSPRDRSGYTF. In DNA form, the CDR3 reads TGTGCCAGCAGCCCACGGGACAGGTCCGGCTACACCTTC.

This clonotype appeared a few times. The DNA is omitted, as the CDR3 cannot be located on it reliably, and the CDR3 follows TCRdb's listing. The rearrangement uses TRBV7-7 and TRBJ2-3. Germline CDR1 reads SSHAT; CDR2 reads FNYEAQ (reference sequence). The CDR3 has 13 amino acids, counting both end residues. CDR3 sequence: CASSYTFGDTQYF.